These 18 T cell receptor beta chains share one sample of origin, sequenced in a study of blood T cell repertoires in COVID-19. This table comes from immunoSEQ multiplex PCR, and its TCRdb copy is limited to in-frame clones, with some not included. In the table there are under 300,000 clones, more than 85% of which are singletons. Sequenced material: PBMCs or T cells enriched from blood (not recorded which). The receptors derive from a woman between 45 and 60 years old who had recovered from COVID-19.

The rearrangement links TRBV19 to TRBJ1-3, with no clear D. Germline CDR1 and CDR2: LNHDA and SQIVND (reference sequence). The CDR3 has 12 residues. V was trimmed by 5 bases and J by 3 bases, leaving 5 bases between them. CDR3 sequence reads: CASSFGGNTIYF. CDR3 nucleotides: TGTGCCAGTAGTTTCGGTGGAAACACCATATATTTT.

The gene calls are TRBV24-1 and TRBJ2-7; maybe TRBD2 (6 bases). The CDR3 is 13 residues long. CDR1 is KGHDR, CDR2 SFDVKD, per germline. The V gene lost 4 bases and the J gene lost 6 bases, with 12 bases spanning the gap. The CDR3, as DNA: TGTGCCACCAGTGACCCTACTAGCTCCGAGCAGTACTTC. It yields the protein CATSDPTSSEQYF.

The CDR3 reads CASSLDGGTEAFF. In DNA form, the CDR3 reads TGTGCCAGCAGCTTGGACGGGGGGACTGAAGCTTTCTTT. This chain connects TRBV5-4 to TRBJ1-1; TRBD1 might be the D (5 bases). The CDR3 is made up of 13 amino acids. Trimming took off 0 bases at V and 5 bases at J, with 8 bases between the two ends. The germline V gene has CDR1 SGHNT and CDR2 YYREEE (reference sequence).

The gene calls are TRBV4-1 and TRBJ1-2; maybe TRBD1 (5 bases). This CDR3 comprises 14 residues. CDR1 is MGHRA and CDR2 is YSYEKL in the germline V gene. V lost 1 base and J 8 bases, leaving 14 bases between the germline ends. CDR3 sequence reads: CASSQVTPQGGYTF. For the CDR3, the DNA is TGCGCCAGCAGCCAAGTTACCCCCCAGGGCGGCTACACCTTC.

CDR3 sequence (DNA): TGCGCCAGCAGCTTTCGTATAGGGGACGAGCAGTACTTC. This gives the protein CASSFRIGDEQYF. V is TRBV5-1 and J is TRBJ2-7, with D tentatively TRBD1 (5 bases). Trimming took off 2 bases at V and 5 bases at J, with 11 bases between the two ends. Germline V gene sequence: CDR1 SGHRS, CDR2 YFSETQ. The CDR3 has 13 amino acids.

CDR3 nucleotide sequence: TGTGCCAGCAGTTTATCGGCTAATTCACCCCTCCACTTT. Translating it yields CASSLSANSPLHF. V usage is TRBV27 and J usage is TRBJ1-6; D gene uncertain. Deletions cut 0 bases from V and 6 bases from J, with 3 bases between. Germline values: CDR1 MNHEY, CDR2 SMNVEV (reference sequence). CDR3 size: 13 residues.

The chain joins TRBV2 to TRBJ1-5; D might be TRBD1 (5 bases). Germline V gene data show CDR1 as SNHLY and CDR2 as FYNNEI. The CDR3 contains 15 residues. The V end was cut by 4 bases, the J end by 0 bases, with 10 bases between. The CDR3 is CASSVRQISNQPQHF. CDR3 in DNA: TGTGCCAGCAGTGTGAGACAGATTAGCAATCAGCCCCAGCATTTT.

J is TRBJ2-7 and V is TRBV7-9, with TRBD1 matching over 7 bases. The V gene end was trimmed by 6 bases and the J gene end by 0 bases; junction bases not matched to a gene: 5. This CDR3 region has 14 residues. CDR1 is SEHNR, CDR2 FQNEAQ, per germline (reference sequence). This CDR3 is CASSRGQNSYEQYF. The CDR3 DNA is TGTGCCAGCAGTCGGGGACAGAACTCCTACGAGCAGTACTTC. Using reference TRBV7-9 and TRBJ2-7 for the parts outside the CDR3, the full variable domain is DTGVSQNPRHKITKRGQNVTFRCDPISEHNRLYWYRQTLGQGPEFLTYFQNEAQLEKSRLLSDRFSAERPKGSFSTLEIQRTEQGDSAMYLCASSRGQNSYEQYFGPGTRLTVT.

The chain joins TRBV6-5 to TRBJ1-6; no definite D call. Germline CDR1 MNHEY, CDR2 SVGAGI. This CDR3 is built from 16 residues. Trimming left V 0 bases short and J 10 bases short, with 16 bases between. In DNA form, the CDR3 reads TGTGCCAGCAGTTACTCATTTTCAAGGGAGGCGTCACCCCTCCACTTT. This translates into CASSYSFSREASPLHF.

This clone has a single count. The CDR3 loop reads CASSYPPGTDLVYGYTF. DNA of the CDR3: TGTGCCAGCAGTTATCCCCCCGGGACAGACTTAGTCTATGGCTACACCTTC. The chain carries TRBV28 and TRBJ1-2, with TRBD1 matching 7 bases. The CDR3 has 17 residues. Trimming took 4 bases from V and 4 from J; bases not matched to a gene: 15. Germline V gives CDR1 MDHEN, CDR2 SYDVKM.

The genes are TRBV4-1 and TRBJ1-2, with D hard to call. Germline V CDR1 and CDR2: MGHRA, YSYEKL. Trimming removed 4 bases from V and 3 bases from J, with 15 bases in between. The CDR3 is 15 amino acids. The CDR3 DNA sequence: TGCGCCAGCAGCCTTAACACGGGTTGGGACTATGGCTACACCTTC. Its protein is CASSLNTGWDYGYTF.

CDR3 sequence reads: CASSYLGTSFSETQYF. In DNA form, the CDR3 reads TGTGCCAGCAGTTACCTGGGAACTAGCTTCAGCGAGACCCAGTACTTC. The V gene is TRBV6-5, the J gene TRBJ2-5; possibly TRBD2 for D (6 bases). V lost 2 bases to trimming and J lost 5 bases, with 18 bases between them. Germline loops: CDR1 MNHEY, CDR2 SVGAGI. The CDR3 has 16 amino acids.

V is TRBV2 and J is TRBJ2-3, with D tentatively TRBD2 (5 bases). The germline CDR1 and CDR2 sequences are SNHLY and FYNNEI. Trimming pared 6 bases from V and 8 bases from J, leaving 15 bases between. There are 13 residues in the CDR3. The CDR3 bases are TGTGCCAGCAGCGCATGGACTGGGTTTACGCAGTATTTT. It specifies CASSAWTGFTQYF.

This clone was detected once. The chain combines TRBV3-1 (or the pseudogene TRBV3-2) with TRBJ1-2; 7 bases are shared with TRBD1. Germline lookup yields CDR1 LGHDT and CDR2 YNNKEL (reference sequence). Losses at the gene ends were 1 base for V and 12 bases for J; bases not matched to a gene: 5. The CDR3 has 12 residues. CDR3 in DNA: TGTGCCAGCAGCCAAGGGACAGGTGGTCACACCTTC. Its protein is CASSQGTGGHTF.

The genes are TRBV30 and TRBJ1-4; TRBD1 agrees at 7 bases. The length of the CDR3 is 14 residues. The trim removed 3 bases at V and 4 bases at J, leaving 5 bases unmatched. Per germline, CDR1 GTSNPN and CDR2 SVGIG (reference sequence). In nucleotides, the CDR3 is TGTGCCTGGAGGAGGGACAGTAATAATGAAAAACTGTTTTTT. It translates to CAWRRDSNNEKLFF.

This sequence joins TRBV7-8 and TRBJ1-3; D is uncertain. The V gene lost 6 bases and the J gene lost 3 bases, with 12 bases spanning the gap. CDR3 length equals 14 residues. Germline V gives CDR1 SGHVS, CDR2 FQNEAQ. The CDR3 reads CASRTGEYGNTIYF. The CDR3 DNA reads TGTGCCAGCAGAACCGGGGAATATGGAAACACCATATATTTT.

This clone was counted between two and nine times. The chain is built from TRBV28 and TRBJ1-5, with a tentative D call TRBD1 (6 bases). Trimming cost V 6 bases and J 9 bases, with 12 bases left between them. Germline CDR1 is MDHEN and CDR2 is SYDVKM. CDR3 length: 12 amino acids. CDR3 in DNA: TGTGCCAGCAGCACCGGGACAAGGCCCCAGCATTTT. Its translation: CASSTGTRPQHF.

V gene TRBV5-5 combines with J gene TRBJ2-1; TRBD2 aligns across 7 bases. The CDR3 length is 16 residues. CDR1 and CDR2 (germline): SGHKS, YYEKEE (reference sequence). The ends lost 5 bases at V and 0 bases at J; junction bases unmatched: 8. The CDR3 DNA sequence: TGTGCCAGCAGTCCAGGCGGACTAGGCTCCTACAATGAGCAGTTCTTC. As protein: CASSPGGLGSYNEQFF.